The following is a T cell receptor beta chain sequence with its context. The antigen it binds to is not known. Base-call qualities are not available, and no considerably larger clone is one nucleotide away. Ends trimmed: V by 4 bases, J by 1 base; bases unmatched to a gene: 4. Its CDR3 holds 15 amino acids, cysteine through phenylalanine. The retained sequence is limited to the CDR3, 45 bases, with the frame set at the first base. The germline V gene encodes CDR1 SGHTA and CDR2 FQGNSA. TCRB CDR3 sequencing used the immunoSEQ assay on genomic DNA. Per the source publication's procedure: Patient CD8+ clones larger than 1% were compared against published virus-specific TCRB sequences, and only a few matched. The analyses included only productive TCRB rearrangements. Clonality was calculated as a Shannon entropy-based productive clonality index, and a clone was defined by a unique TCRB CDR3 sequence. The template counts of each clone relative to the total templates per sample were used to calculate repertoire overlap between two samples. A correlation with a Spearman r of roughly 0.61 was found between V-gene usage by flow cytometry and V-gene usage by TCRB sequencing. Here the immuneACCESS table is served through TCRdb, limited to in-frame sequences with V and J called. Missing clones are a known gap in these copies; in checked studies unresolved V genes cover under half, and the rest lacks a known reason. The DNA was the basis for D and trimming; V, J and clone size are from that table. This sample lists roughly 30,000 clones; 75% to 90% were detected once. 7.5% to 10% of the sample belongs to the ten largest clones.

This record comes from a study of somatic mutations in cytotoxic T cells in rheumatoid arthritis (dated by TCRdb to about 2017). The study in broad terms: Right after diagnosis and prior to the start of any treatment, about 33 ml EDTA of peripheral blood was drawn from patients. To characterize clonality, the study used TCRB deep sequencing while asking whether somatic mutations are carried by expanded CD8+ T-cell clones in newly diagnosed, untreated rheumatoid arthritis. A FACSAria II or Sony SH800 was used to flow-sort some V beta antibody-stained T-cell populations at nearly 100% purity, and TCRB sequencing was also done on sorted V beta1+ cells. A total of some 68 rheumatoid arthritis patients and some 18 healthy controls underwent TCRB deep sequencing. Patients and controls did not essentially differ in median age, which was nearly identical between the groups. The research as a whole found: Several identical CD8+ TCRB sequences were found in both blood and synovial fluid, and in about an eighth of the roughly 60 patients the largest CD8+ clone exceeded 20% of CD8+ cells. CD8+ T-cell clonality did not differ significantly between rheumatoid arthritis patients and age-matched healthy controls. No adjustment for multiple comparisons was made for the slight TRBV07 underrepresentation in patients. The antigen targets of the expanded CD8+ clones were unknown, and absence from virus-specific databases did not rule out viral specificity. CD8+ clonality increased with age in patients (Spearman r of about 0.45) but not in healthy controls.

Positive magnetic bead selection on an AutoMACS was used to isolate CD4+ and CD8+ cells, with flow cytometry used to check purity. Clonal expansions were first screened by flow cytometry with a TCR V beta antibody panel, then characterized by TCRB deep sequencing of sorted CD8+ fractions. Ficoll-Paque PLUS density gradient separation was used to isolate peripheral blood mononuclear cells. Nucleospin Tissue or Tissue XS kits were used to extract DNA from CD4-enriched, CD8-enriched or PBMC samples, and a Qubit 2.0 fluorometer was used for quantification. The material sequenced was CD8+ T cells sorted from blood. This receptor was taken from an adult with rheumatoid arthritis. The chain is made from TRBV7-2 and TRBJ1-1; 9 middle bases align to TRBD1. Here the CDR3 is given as CASSSRQGGNTEAFF. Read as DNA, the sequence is TGTGCCAGCAGCTCTCGACAGGGGGGGAACACTGAAGCTTTCTTT.